The 17 T cell receptor beta chains given below trace back to one sample, sequenced in a study of T cell repertoires in cytomegalovirus infection. TCRdb re-derived calls from the reads in MiXCR, one entry per CDR3 protein. This sample has approximately 200,000 distinct CDR3 sequences, with roughly 22% found just once. The sample was CD8+ T cells from PBMCs. The origin of the receptors is a human donor in good health (CMV status not recorded). Some clones in this sample may be carry-over from other donors' samples.

The chain couples TRBV7-9 to TRBJ1-1, with D hard to call. Germline loops: CDR1 SEHNR, CDR2 FQNEAQ (reference sequence). The V end lost 0 bases, the J end lost 7 bases, and 12 bases lay between the germline ends. The length of the CDR3 is 14 residues. The chain's CDR3 is CASSLAAGPDEAFF. In DNA form, the CDR3 reads TGTGCCAGCAGCTTAGCGGCGGGCCCGGATGAAGCTTTCTTT. Variable domain in full (rest from reference TRBV7-9 and TRBJ1-1): DTGVSQNPRHKITKRGQNVTFRCDPISEHNRLYWYRQTLGQGPEFLTYFQNEAQLEKSRLLSDRFSAERPKGSFSTLEIQRTEQGDSAMYLCASSLAAGPDEAFFGQGTRLTVV.

V and J are TRBV29-1 and TRBJ2-7; the D is unclear. Looked up from germline, CDR1 is SQVTM and CDR2 is ANQGSEA. Trimming took off 4 bases at V and 2 bases at J, with 12 bases between the two ends. This CDR3 has 13 residues. The chain's CDR3 is CSVAPTEAYEQYF. The CDR3 DNA is TGCAGCGTTGCTCCCACAGAAGCCTACGAGCAGTACTTC.

The chain carries TRBV14 and TRBJ1-2, with 11 bases fitting TRBD1. CDR1 and CDR2 (germline): SGHDN, FVKESK. The CDR3 covers 18 residues. The J segment lost 9 bases and the V segment lost 4 bases, leaving 19 bases of the junction unmatched. The CDR3 DNA reads TGTGCCAGCAGCCGCATTAGGACAGGGGGCCCGCGGGTATGTCGCTACACCTTC. Translated: CASSRIRTGGPRVCRYTF.

This clonotype is deemed medium-sized (0.01 to 0.1%). CDR3 coding DNA: TGTGCCAGCAGCCTCGACGGATTAGAAGCTTTCTTT. It encodes CASSLDGLEAFF. The chain couples TRBV7-2 to TRBJ1-1; no clear D. V was cut by 5 bases and J by 8 bases, with 12 bases left in between. From germline, CDR1 is SGHTA and CDR2 FQGNSA. This CDR3 is built from 12 residues.

The chain has TRBV19 and TRBJ2-1; D might be TRBD2 (5 bases). The CDR3 covers 16 residues. In germline, CDR1 is LNHDA, CDR2 SQIVND (reference sequence). V lost 6 bases, J lost 2 bases, and 17 bases lay in between. The CDR3 DNA is TGTGCCAGTAGCCCCCTCGGCCAGCGGACCTACAATGAGCAGTTCTTC. It encodes CASSPLGQRTYNEQFF.

This clonotype was observed at least ten times. V and J are TRBV27 and TRBJ1-1; D call uncertain. In germline, CDR1 is MNHEY, CDR2 SMNVEV (reference sequence). The length of the CDR3 is 13 residues. The germline V and J ends were trimmed by 6 bases and 7 bases, with 15 bases remaining between them. CDR3 sequence: CASSPGPGREAFF. The CDR3 bases are TGTGCCAGCAGCCCTGGGCCCGGGCGTGAAGCTTTCTTT.

This clonotype showed up just a few times. The chain links TRBV7-6 to TRBJ1-2, with TRBD1 matching over 8 bases. CDR3 length equals 14 residues. CDR1 and CDR2 (germline): SGHVS, FNYEAQ. Unmatched junction bases numbered 3, after V lost 2 bases and J lost 4 bases. CDR3 in amino acids: CASSLPGGGYGYTF. CDR3 coding DNA: TGTGCCAGCAGCTTACCAGGGGGCGGCTATGGCTACACCTTC. Full variable domain (outside the CDR3, taken from reference TRBV7-6 and TRBJ1-2): GAGVSQSPRYKVTKRGQDVALRCDPISGHVSLYWYRQALGQGPEFLTYFNYEAQQDKSGLPNDRFSAERPEGSISTLTIQRTEQRDSAMYRCASSLPGGGYGYTFGSGTRLTVV.

This clonotype appeared a few times. This rearrangement joins TRBV12-3 or TRBV12-4 to TRBJ2-5; a possible D gene is TRBD1 (5 bases). The CDR3 has 15 amino acids. The V and J ends lost 1 base and 4 bases respectively, with 13 bases between them. CDR3: CASSLGRQHGETQYF. For the CDR3, the DNA is TGTGCCAGCAGTTTAGGCCGACAGCACGGAGAGACCCAGTACTTC.

In this sample, this clonotype turned up a few times. The J gene is TRBJ1-2, the V gene TRBV20-1; TRBD1 aligns across 9 bases. V was pared by 2 bases and J by 0 bases, with 7 bases of the junction left unmatched. CDR3 length: 16 residues. Germline CDR1 reads DFQATT; CDR2 reads SNEGSKA (reference sequence). CDR3 nucleotide sequence: TGCAGTGCTAGAACTGGACAGGGGACCACTAACTATGGCTACACCTTC. It translates to CSARTGQGTTNYGYTF.

This clonotype came up a few times. The chain has TRBV15 and TRBJ1-5, with D tentatively TRBD1 (6 bases). The length of the CDR3 is 15 residues. Trimming left V 1 base short and J 0 bases short, with 7 bases between. CDR1 is LNHNV and CDR2 is YYDKDF in the germline V gene (reference sequence). As DNA, the CDR3 is TGTGCCACCAGCAGAGGGACAGCTAGCAATCAGCCCCAGCATTTT. Its translation: CATSRGTASNQPQHF.

This clonotype was recorded at least ten times. The chain has TRBV12-3 or TRBV12-4 and TRBJ1-1; D gene ambiguous. This CDR3 comprises 15 residues. V gave up 3 bases and J gave up 1 base, with 12 bases separating them. The CDR3 DNA reads as TGTGCCAGCAGTTTCGACCCCCTAACGAACACTGAAGCTTTCTTT. It translates to CASSFDPLTNTEAFF.

CDR3 sequence (DNA): TGTGCCAGCAGCTCCCCTAGCGGGCAAGAGACCCAGTACTTC. Amino acid sequence: CASSSPSGQETQYF. The chain has TRBV13 and TRBJ2-5; TRBD2 matches at 8 bases. The trim removed 4 bases at V and 2 bases at J, leaving 3 bases unmatched. The length of the CDR3 is 14 residues. Germline CDR1 is PRHDT and CDR2 is FYEKMQ (reference sequence).

This clonotype occurred many times. CDR3 in amino acids: CASSRTASGNTIYF. In DNA form, the CDR3 reads TGTGCCAGCAGTAGGACAGCCTCTGGAAACACCATATATTTT. This chain uses TRBV6-1 with TRBJ1-3, with a tentative D call TRBD1 (6 bases). The CDR3 loop spans 14 amino acids. CDR1 and CDR2 (germline): MNHNS, SASEGT. The V and J ends lost 5 bases and 0 bases respectively, with 8 bases between them.

The chain recombines TRBV12-3 or TRBV12-4 with TRBJ2-5, with 7 nucleotides matching TRBD2. This CDR3 is 16 amino acids long. With 5 bases clipped from V and 2 bases from J, the junction kept 11 bases outside the gene matches. The CDR3 loop reads CASSTPGGLGQETQYF. The CDR3 nucleotides are TGTGCCAGCAGTACCCCGGGGGGTCTAGGGCAAGAGACCCAGTACTTC.

This clonotype was observed many times. The V gene is TRBV28, the J gene TRBJ2-1, with D perhaps TRBD2 (5 bases). Germline CDR1 and CDR2: MDHEN and SYDVKM. With 5 bases removed from V and 3 bases from J, the gap between germline ends came to 14 bases. This CDR3 contains 15 residues. The CDR3 sequence is CASSPLAPSYNEQFF. In nucleotides, the CDR3 is TGTGCCAGCAGTCCTCTAGCTCCTAGCTACAATGAGCAGTTCTTC.

This chain links TRBV23-1 with TRBJ2-5, with D possibly TRBD2 on 7 matching bases. TRBV23-1 counts as an open reading frame of uncertain function. The CDR3 consists of 15 residues. In DNA form, the CDR3 reads TGCGCTAACGGGACCGGGGGGCGGACACAAGAGACCCAGTACTTC. Amino acids: CANGTGGRTQETQYF.

This clonotype appeared a few times. This sequence joins TRBV28 and TRBJ2-7; 9 bases are shared with TRBD1. Germline V gene data show CDR1 as MDHEN and CDR2 as SYDVKM. Trimming took 5 bases from V and 5 from J; bases not matched to a gene: 7. This CDR3 is built from 14 residues. CDR3 sequence reads: CASSIRGTGHEQYF. DNA of the CDR3: TGTGCCAGCAGTATCCGGGGGACAGGGCACGAGCAGTACTTC.